A selection of T cell receptor beta chains follows, all from one sample in a study of cytomegalovirus exposure and HLA in healthy donors. The protocol was immunoSEQ multiplex PCR, while the TCRdb copy is restricted to in-frame clones and leaves out a portion. The sample lists just under 150,000 clones; around 86% were seen once. Sample: PBMCs. Receptors were obtained from a woman younger than 45 in good health and CMV-seronegative. CDR3s include the opening cysteine and the closing phenylalanine or tryptophan. Each record gives: J gene, clone size, D gene, V gene, CDR3 DNA, CDR3 protein. A D gene is named only where the DNA matches it firmly. The listing skips clone size in some rows; elsewhere it reads once, few, many or a size class.

TRBJ2-1 | . | TRBD2 | TRBV2 | TGTGCCAGCAGTGAAAGGGCTAGCGGGAATGAGCAGTTCTTC | CASSERASGNEQFF
TRBJ2-3 | . | . | TRBV27 | TGTGCCAGCAGTTTGATCGGTCCCCGGACAGATACGCAGTATTTT | CASSLIGPRTDTQYF
TRBJ2-5 | few | . | TRBV5-1 | TGCGCCAGCAGCTTGGAGATAGCGATAGAGACCCAGTACTTC | CASSLEIAIETQYF
TRBJ2-3 | few | . | TRBV9 | TGTGCCAGCAGCGTTCTAAGGAGGGATAGCACAGATACGCAGTATTTT | CASSVLRRDSTDTQYF
TRBJ1-2 | . | . | TRBV7-8 | TGTGCCAGCAGCTTAGGAGTCTGGAACTATGGCTACACCTTC | CASSLGVWNYGYTF
TRBJ2-3 | . | . | TRBV30 | TGTGCCTGGAGCAGGGCCCAAAACACAGATACGCAGTATTTT | CAWSRAQNTDTQYF
TRBJ2-6 | . | . | TRBV7-2 | TGTGCCAGCAGCTTAGCGGGGGGGCCGTCTGGGGCCAACGTCCTGACTTTC | CASSLAGGPSGANVLTF
TRBJ2-2 | . | . | TRBV5-4 | TGTGCCAGCTCCAATCGGGGGACCGGGGAGCTGTTTTTT | CASSNRGTGELFF
TRBJ1-1 | . | . | TRBV11-2 | TGTGCCAGCAGCCACCCATCGAGAGATATGAACACTGAAGCTTTCTTT | CASSHPSRDMNTEAFF
TRBJ2-7 | . | TRBD1 | TRBV5-1 | TGCGCCAGCAGCTTCTACAGGGGTTCCTACGAGCAGTACTTC | CASSFYRGSYEQYF
TRBJ1-3 | . | . | TRBV4-1 | TGCGCCAGCAGCCAAGGGGAGAATGCTGGAAACACCATATATTTT | CASSQGENAGNTIYF